This TCR beta chain was sequenced during a study of beta chain features in type 1 diabetes. Across the study: Investigators examined some 100,000,000 sorted cells across all samples.

Averaging roughly 120 mL, one heparinised blood draw was given by each donor. Once sorted, every population was more than 95% pure. Germline V gene sequence: CDR1 SGHTA, CDR2 FQGNSA. After removal of 8 bases from V and 9 bases from J, the junction contained 9 bases not matched to a gene. The CDR3 contains 14 residues. There are a few counts of this clone. As yet, its antigen is unknown. The whole isolated RNA underwent reverse transcription, so sequencing captured expressed TCRB transcripts. TCRdb's copy holds only in-frame clones and misses some; the assay was immunoSEQ multiplex PCR. The data contain over 200,000 clones, approximately 10% of them singletons. Study-wide points: All four CD4+ subsets of Type 1 diabetes patients contained TCRB CDR3s that were moderately but significantly shorter. Compared to healthy donors, patients appeared to have naive, central memory and Treg TCRB repertoires that were more alike.

V gene TRBV7-2 combines with J gene TRBJ2-1, with 11 positions matching TRBD1. The clonotype originates from a man between 25 and 39 years old with type 1 diabetes. Sequencing used naive CD4+ T cells from blood. The CDR3 loop is CASGSGQGAGEQFF. Here the CDR3 DNA reads TGTGCCAGCGGATCTGGACAGGGGGCGGGTGAGCAGTTCTTC.